The 15 T cell receptor beta chains reported below all come from one sample, sequenced in a study of cytomegalovirus exposure and HLA in healthy donors (TCRdb year 2017). Libraries were prepared through the immunoSEQ multiplex PCR assay. A mixture of 60 forward primers for TCR Vbeta segments and 13 reverse primers for TCR Jbeta segments was used in the multiplex PCR. TCRdb re-hosts the immuneACCESS table, in-frame sequences only. Its copies lack some clones; in the studies checked, an unresolved V gene accounts for under half of them, and the cause for the rest is not known. Within this sample are some 190,000 clones, with approximately 86% of them counted one time only. The ten largest clones represent 1.5% to 2% of the sample. Material for sequencing was PBMCs. Every receptor here comes from a woman aged 18-30 years in good health and CMV-seronegative.

This clone was counted only a few times. This sequence joins TRBV28 and TRBJ1-2, with TRBD1 matching over 7 bases. CDR1 is MDHEN, CDR2 SYDVKM, per germline. The CDR3 spans 16 residues. V shed 3 bases and J 7 bases; nucleotides not matched to a gene: 14. The DNA for the CDR3 is TGTGCCAGCAGTTTTGACCCCCGGCCACAGGGGCCTGGCTACACCTTC. Translation gives CASSFDPRPQGPGYTF.

J is TRBJ2-5 and V is TRBV7-9, with D maybe TRBD1 (6 bases). This CDR3 spans 11 amino acids. With 11 bases removed from V and 4 bases from J, the gap between germline ends came to 11 bases. The germline CDR1 and CDR2 sequences are SEHNR and FQNEAQ (reference sequence). Here the CDR3 DNA reads TGTGCCGGGACATCCGGAGAGACCCAGTACTTC. It yields the protein CAGTSGETQYF.

V gene TRBV10-3 combines with J gene TRBJ1-4; D perhaps matches TRBD1 (6 bases). Trimming took 5 bases from V and 0 from J, leaving 13 bases between them. Germline V gives CDR1 ENHRY, CDR2 SYGVKD. The CDR3 length is 16 residues. This chain's CDR3 is CAISKNRVSTNEKLFF. In nucleotides, the CDR3 is TGTGCCATCAGTAAAAACAGGGTGTCAACTAATGAAAAACTGTTTTTT.

V gene TRBV19 combines with J gene TRBJ2-7; 8 bases agree with TRBD2. CDR1 LNHDA and CDR2 SQIVND come from the germline V gene (reference sequence). The CDR3 is 14 amino acids. Losses at the gene ends were 5 bases for V and 7 bases for J; bases not matched to a gene: 10. Here the CDR3 reads CASSVGTRFKEQYF. The CDR3 coding sequence is TGTGCCAGTAGTGTCGGGACTAGATTCAAAGAGCAGTACTTC.

This chain links TRBV9 with TRBJ2-3, with D possibly TRBD1 on 5 matching bases. Trimming removed 1 base at V and 5 bases at J, with 14 bases between. Germline V gene sequence: CDR1 SGDLS, CDR2 YYNGEE. The CDR3 covers 15 residues. The CDR3 here is CASSVSQGTKDTQYF. The CDR3 DNA is TGTGCCAGCAGCGTATCGCAGGGTACTAAAGATACGCAGTATTTT.

CDR3 in DNA: TGCAGTTCTACCCCTGATACGCAGTATTTT. As protein: CSSTPDTQYF. The chain uses TRBV20-1 and TRBJ2-3; D not resolved. Trimming took 8 bases from V and 6 from J, leaving 9 bases between them. The CDR3 runs to 10 residues. Germline V gene data show CDR1 as DFQATT and CDR2 as SNEGSKA (reference sequence).

V usage is TRBV2 and J usage is TRBJ2-2; TRBD2 aligns across 11 bases. The CDR3 sequence is 16 residues long. The germline V gene encodes CDR1 SNHLY and CDR2 FYNNEI. Losses at the gene ends were 5 bases for V and 4 bases for J; bases not matched to a gene: 6. The CDR3 sequence is CASSSSGGMATGELFF. In nucleotides, the CDR3 is TGTGCCAGCAGTTCTAGCGGGGGGATGGCCACCGGGGAGCTGTTTTTT.

The chain is built from TRBV5-6 and TRBJ2-7; TRBD2 might be the D (6 bases). V lost 0 bases, J lost 4 bases, and 14 bases lay in between. This CDR3 spans 15 amino acids. Germline CDR1 reads SGHDT; CDR2 reads YYEEEE. This CDR3 is CASSLGRDSMYEQYF. The CDR3 DNA reads as TGTGCCAGCAGCTTGGGCCGGGACTCCATGTACGAGCAGTACTTC. The complete variable domain, with remaining parts taken from reference TRBV5-6 and TRBJ2-7, reads DAGVTQSPTHLIKTRGQQVTLRCSPKSGHDTVSWYQQALGQGPQFIFQYYEEEERQRGNFPDRFSGHQFPNYSSELNVNALLLGDSALYLCASSLGRDSMYEQYFGPGTRLTVT.

The chain carries TRBV5-1 and TRBJ2-7, with TRBD1 identical over 10 bases. Trimming took 2 bases from V and 5 from J; bases not matched to a gene: 10. The germline V gene has CDR1 SGHRS and CDR2 YFSETQ. The CDR3 sequence is 16 residues long. The CDR3 DNA is TGCGCCAGCAGCTTAACCGTCGGGACAGGGGTAAACGAGCAGTACTTC. It codes for CASSLTVGTGVNEQYF. Filled out from reference TRBV5-1 and TRBJ2-7, the complete variable domain reads KAGVTQTPRYLIKTRGQQVTLSCSPISGHRSVSWYQQTPGQGLQFLFEYFSETQRNKGNFPGRFSGRQFSNSRSEMNVSTLELGDSALYLCASSLTVGTGVNEQYFGPGTRLTVT.

This clone has just one count. The chain employs TRBV4-1 and TRBJ2-4, with D perhaps TRBD2 (6 bases). CDR3 length: 18 amino acids. Between the trimmed V and J ends, which lost 2 bases and 6 bases, there was a span of 23 bases. The germline V gene has CDR1 MGHRA and CDR2 YSYEKL. CDR3 in amino acids: CASSQMSHKGPGRNIQYF. Here the CDR3 DNA reads TGCGCCAGCAGCCAAATGTCCCACAAAGGGCCCGGGAGAAACATTCAGTACTTC.

This chain links TRBV5-6 with TRBJ2-5, with 10 bases matching TRBD1. Germline CDR1 is SGHDT and CDR2 is YYEEEE. There are 14 residues in the CDR3. The junction had 5 bases not matched to a gene; V was cut back by 4 bases and J by 5 bases. The CDR3 DNA reads TGTGCCAGCAGCAGGGACAGGGGTGGTGAGACCCAGTACTTC. This translates into CASSRDRGGETQYF.

The V and J genes are TRBV4-1 and TRBJ1-5, with 10 nucleotides matching TRBD1. The germline V gene encodes CDR1 MGHRA and CDR2 YSYEKL. Losses at the gene ends were 6 bases for V and 4 bases for J; bases not matched to a gene: 3. The CDR3 totals 14 residues. The DNA of the CDR3 is TGCGCCAGCAGGCAGGGACAGGGGAATCAGCCCCAGCATTTT. It codes for CASRQGQGNQPQHF.

The rearrangement links TRBV5-6 to TRBJ1-5; 7 bases are a match to TRBD1. The V and J ends lost 3 bases and 2 bases, in that order; junction bases with no gene match: 5. This CDR3 comprises 15 residues. Per germline, CDR1 SGHDT and CDR2 YYEEEE. In DNA, the CDR3 is TGTGCCAGCAGCTACTCTGACAGGGGCAATCAGCCCCAGCATTTT. It specifies CASSYSDRGNQPQHF.

The genes are TRBV21-1 and TRBJ2-2; the table's D call of TRBD1 was not tested on the DNA. TRBV21-1 is a known pseudogene. The CDR3 contains 16 residues. The CDR3 reads CASSNGDRGCTGELFF. The CDR3 nucleotides are TGTGCCAGCAGCAATGGAGACAGGGGCTGCACCGGGGAGCTGTTTTTT.

In this sample, this clone turned up a few times. The chain is built from TRBV6-5 and TRBJ1-4; weak D call: TRBD1 (6 bases). The germline V and J ends were trimmed by 0 bases and 8 bases, with 16 bases remaining between them. CDR3 length equals 16 residues. Germline V lookup: CDR1 MNHEY, CDR2 SVGAGI. In DNA, the CDR3 is TGTGCCAGCAGTTACTCGAGTCAGCTGGGGGCGGAAAAACTGTTTTTT. As protein: CASSYSSQLGAEKLFF.